This TCR beta chain originates from a study of T cell responses to AZD1222 COVID-19 vaccine. Sequencing used immunoSEQ multiplex PCR; TCRdb keeps in-frame clones, though not all of them. The sample records about 86,000 clones, 85% to 90% being singletons. CDR3 length equals 14 residues. V shed 4 bases and J shed 5 bases, with 15 bases lying between them. CDR1 GTSNPN and CDR2 SVGIG come from the germline V gene (reference sequence). The source is an adult who received the AZD1222 COVID-19 vaccine. Here the sequenced sample was peripheral blood, taken 28 days after the second AZD1222 dose. The chain is built from TRBV30 and TRBJ2-1; no definite D call. The CDR3 spells CAWIKSQLHNEQFF. The CDR3 bases are TGTGCCTGGATCAAATCGCAGCTCCACAATGAGCAGTTCTTC.